This entry lists 8 T cell receptor beta chains sequenced from one sample in a study of regulatory T cells in long-lasting Graves disease. The time point was: newly diagnosed GD, antithyroid drugs for less than 3 months. Making the TCR library involved RNA that had been extracted from PBMCs. Arm-PCR with iRepertoire HTBI primers amplified the CDR3 regions for these TCR beta libraries. TCRdb reprocessed the multiplex PCR reads via MiXCR and lists one record per CDR3 protein. The sample holds some 220,000 distinct CDR3 sequences, roughly 18% seen once. This sample also belongs to another study, concerning T cells in Graves' hyperthyroidism and ophthalmopathy.

Specimen: peripheral blood mononuclear cells (PBMCs), collected at new diagnosis, from a patient treated with antithyroid drugs. The receptors shown here come from a woman in her twenties or thirties with Graves disease.

The chain is built from TRBV6-2 or TRBV6-3 and TRBJ2-7; maybe TRBD1 (5 bases). This CDR3 spans 15 amino acids. In germline, CDR1 is MNHEY, CDR2 SVGEGT. V was trimmed by 2 bases and J by 1 base, leaving 12 bases between them. The CDR3 region has the DNA TGTGCCAGCAGTTACAAGCAGGGTGAATCCTACGAGCAGTACTTC. It specifies CASSYKQGESYEQYF.

In the case of this clonotype: One end of the junction fails to match germline, which may point to a read error. The chain couples TRBV11-2 to TRBJ2-7; the match to TRBD1 covers 8 bases. Germline CDR1 is SGHAT and CDR2 is FQNNGV. The CDR3 spans 14 residues. The CDR3 reads CASSLGQGAYDQYF. CDR3 nucleotides: TGTGCCAGCAGCTTAGGGCAGGGGGCCTACGACCAGTACTTC. The full variable domain, rest sourced from reference TRBV11-2 and TRBJ2-7, is EAGVAQSPRYKIIEKRQSVAFWCNPISGHATLYWYQQILGQGPKLLIQFQNNGVVDDSQLPKDRFSAERLKGVDSTLKIQPAKLEDSAVYLCASSLGQGAYDQYFGPGTRLTVT.

The chain combines TRBV4-1 with TRBJ1-1; no firm D call. The CDR3 is 15 amino acids. Germline V lookup: CDR1 MGHRA, CDR2 YSYEKL. V shed 0 bases and J shed 5 bases, with 13 bases lying between them. CDR3 loop: CASSQETQLRTEAFF. The CDR3 region has the DNA TGCGCCAGCAGCCAAGAGACTCAGCTTCGGACTGAAGCTTTCTTT.

This clonotype has ten or more counts. This chain links TRBV20-1 with TRBJ1-2; no firm D call. This CDR3 comprises 13 residues. The V and J ends lost 5 bases and 0 bases respectively, with 10 bases between them. Germline loops: CDR1 DFQATT, CDR2 SNEGSKA (reference sequence). CDR3 residues: CSAAQTSNYGYTF. DNA of the CDR3: TGCAGTGCTGCCCAGACATCTAACTATGGCTACACCTTC.

This clonotype was counted ten times or more. The V gene is TRBV20-1, the J gene TRBJ1-2; a weak D match, TRBD1 (6 bases). V shed 5 bases and J shed 2 bases, with 9 bases lying between them. Germline V gene sequence: CDR1 DFQATT, CDR2 SNEGSKA (reference sequence). The CDR3 runs to 12 residues. The CDR3 DNA follows: TGCAGTGCTCGGGACAAAAACTATGGCTACACCTTC. Translating it yields CSARDKNYGYTF.

This clonotype occurred many times. The chain combines TRBV29-1 with TRBJ1-1, with a weak D call TRBD1 (5 bases). Germline V gene data show CDR1 as SQVTM and CDR2 as ANQGSEA. The V end lost 4 bases, the J end lost 2 bases, and 8 bases lay between the germline ends. The CDR3 is made up of 12 amino acids. Here the CDR3 DNA reads TGCAGCGTTGTAGGGGCAAACACTGAAGCTTTCTTT. Its translation: CSVVGANTEAFF.

This clonotype was seen at least ten times. The chain uses TRBV6-5 and TRBJ2-2, with TRBD1 matching 7 bases. V gave up 0 bases and J gave up 4 bases; unmatched junction bases: 5. Germline V lookup: CDR1 MNHEY, CDR2 SVGAGI. This CDR3 has 16 amino acids. CDR3: CASSYSGTARTGELFF. Here the CDR3 DNA reads TGTGCCAGCAGTTACTCTGGGACAGCCCGCACCGGGGAGCTGTTTTTT.

This clonotype has ten or more counts. V is TRBV11-3 and J is TRBJ2-7; D is undetermined. Per germline, CDR1 SGHNT and CDR2 YENEEA. The ends were cut back, 5 bases at V and 5 bases at J, with 19 bases in the middle. The CDR3 is 15 residues long. The CDR3 protein is CASSLTRQEIHEQYF. The CDR3 DNA sequence: TGTGCCAGCAGCCTCACCCGCCAGGAGATCCACGAGCAGTACTTC.